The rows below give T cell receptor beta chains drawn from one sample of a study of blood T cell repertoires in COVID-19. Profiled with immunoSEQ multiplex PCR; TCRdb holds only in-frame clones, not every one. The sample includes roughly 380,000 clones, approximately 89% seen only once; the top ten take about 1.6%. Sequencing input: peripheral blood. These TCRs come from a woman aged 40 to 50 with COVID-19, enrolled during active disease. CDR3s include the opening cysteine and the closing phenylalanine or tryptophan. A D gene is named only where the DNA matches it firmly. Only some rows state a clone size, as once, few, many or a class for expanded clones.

CDR3aa: CASSSYWTGTNEKLFF
CDR3nt: TGTGCCAGCAGCTCCTATTGGACAGGGACTAATGAAAAACTGTTTTTT
d_gene: TRBD1
v_gene: TRBV5-6
abundance: once
j_gene: TRBJ1-4

CDR3aa: CASSPGTSVYNEQFF
CDR3nt: TGTGCCAGCAGTCCAGGGACTAGCGTTTACAATGAGCAGTTCTTC
d_gene: TRBD2
v_gene: TRBV27
abundance: -
j_gene: TRBJ2-1

CDR3aa: CAWSPGVKTNEKLFF
CDR3nt: TGTGCCTGGAGTCCGGGAGTGAAAACTAATGAAAAACTGTTTTTT
d_gene: -
v_gene: TRBV30
abundance: -
j_gene: TRBJ1-4

CDR3aa: CASTSGTAQEKLFF
CDR3nt: TGTGCCAGTACATCCGGGACTGCACAAGAAAAACTGTTTTTT
d_gene: -
v_gene: TRBV19
abundance: -
j_gene: TRBJ1-4

CDR3aa: CASSLNRLETQYF
CDR3nt: TGTGCCAGCAGCTTAAATCGACTGGAGACCCAGTACTTC
d_gene: -
v_gene: TRBV7-2
abundance: -
j_gene: TRBJ2-5

CDR3aa: CASSQRGARYGYTF
CDR3nt: TGCGCCAGCAGCCAAAGGGGCGCGCGATATGGCTACACCTTC
d_gene: -
v_gene: TRBV4-3
abundance: -
j_gene: TRBJ1-2

CDR3aa: CASSQDLVGTGGEKLFF
CDR3nt: TGTGCCAGCAGCCAAGATCTCGTTGGGACAGGGGGTGAAAAACTGTTTTTT
d_gene: TRBD1
v_gene: TRBV14
abundance: -
j_gene: TRBJ1-4

CDR3aa: CASSLRSEDTQYF
CDR3nt: TGTGCCAGCAGCTTAAGGTCCGAGGATACGCAGTATTTT
d_gene: -
v_gene: TRBV7-3
abundance: -
j_gene: TRBJ2-3

CDR3aa: CASSFTGNYGYTF
CDR3nt: TGTGCCAGCAGTTTTACAGGGAACTATGGCTACACCTTC
d_gene: -
v_gene: TRBV28
abundance: few
j_gene: TRBJ1-2

CDR3aa: CASSLGQGWYGYTF
CDR3nt: TGTGCCAGCAGTTTGGGACAGGGGTGGTATGGCTACACCTTC
d_gene: TRBD1
v_gene: TRBV28
abundance: once
j_gene: TRBJ1-2

CDR3aa: CASSLTGPQNTGELFF
CDR3nt: TGTGCCAGCTCACTCACAGGGCCTCAGAACACCGGGGAGCTGTTTTTT
d_gene: -
v_gene: TRBV18
abundance: -
j_gene: TRBJ2-2